This T cell receptor (beta chain) was sequenced during a study of blood T cell repertoires in COVID-19. Measured with immunoSEQ multiplex PCR; TCRdb has only the in-frame clones, and not every one. The data show around 250,000 clones, 84% seen once. This clone was picked up one time. The sample comprised peripheral blood. The TCR originated in a woman aged 35 to 49 who had recovered from COVID-19.

CDR3 sequence reads: CASSEGYFYEQYF. As DNA, the CDR3 is TGTGCCAGCAGTGAAGGCTACTTCTACGAGCAGTACTTC. The chain combines TRBV2 with TRBJ2-7; D gene unclear. Trimming took 1 base from V and 3 from J, leaving 7 bases between them. There are 13 residues in the CDR3. Germline V CDR1 and CDR2: SNHLY, FYNNEI.